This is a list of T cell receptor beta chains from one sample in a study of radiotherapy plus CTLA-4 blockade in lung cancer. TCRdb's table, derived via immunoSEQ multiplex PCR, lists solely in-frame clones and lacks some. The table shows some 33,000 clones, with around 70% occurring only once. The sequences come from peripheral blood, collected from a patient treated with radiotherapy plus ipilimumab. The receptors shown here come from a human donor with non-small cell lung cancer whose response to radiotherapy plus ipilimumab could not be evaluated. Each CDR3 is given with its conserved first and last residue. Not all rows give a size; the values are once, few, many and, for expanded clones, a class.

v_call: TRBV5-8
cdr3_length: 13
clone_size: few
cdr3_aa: CASSRKAGNEQFF

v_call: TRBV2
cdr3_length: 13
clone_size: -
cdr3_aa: CASTGQGGYEQYF

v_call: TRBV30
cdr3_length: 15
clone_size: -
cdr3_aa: CAWSRMAGGLEEQYF

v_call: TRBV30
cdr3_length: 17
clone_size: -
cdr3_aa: CARNAAGGGQTNYGYTF

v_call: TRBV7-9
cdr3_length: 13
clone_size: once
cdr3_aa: CASGLASYNEQFF

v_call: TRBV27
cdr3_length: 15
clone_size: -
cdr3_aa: CASSLTEQRQETQYF

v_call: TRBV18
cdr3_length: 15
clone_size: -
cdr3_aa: CASSPLRDILETQYF

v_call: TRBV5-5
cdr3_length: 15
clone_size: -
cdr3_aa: CASSLGSSSGNTIYF

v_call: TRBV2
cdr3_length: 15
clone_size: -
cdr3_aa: CARSSPGLAGGWQFF

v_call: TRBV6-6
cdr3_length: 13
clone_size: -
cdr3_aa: CASSYSRQETQYF

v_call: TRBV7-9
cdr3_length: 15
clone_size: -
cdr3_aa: CASSLDGSSNQPQHF

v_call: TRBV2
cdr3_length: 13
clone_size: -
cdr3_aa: CASSVEEGSPLHF

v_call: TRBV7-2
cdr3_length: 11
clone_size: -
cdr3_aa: CASGLRETQYF

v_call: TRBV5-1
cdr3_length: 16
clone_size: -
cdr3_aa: CASSSRATSDYNEQFF

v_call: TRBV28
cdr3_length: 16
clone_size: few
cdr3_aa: CASSFPGQGGNQPQHF

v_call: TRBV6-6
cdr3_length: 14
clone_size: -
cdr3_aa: CASSRGSATDTQYF

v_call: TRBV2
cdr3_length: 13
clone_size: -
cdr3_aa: CASRVTARQPQHF

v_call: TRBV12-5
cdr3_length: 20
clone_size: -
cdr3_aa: CASGSPNSGVHPTKTDTQYF

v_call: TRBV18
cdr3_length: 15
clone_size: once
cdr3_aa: CASSSGSSGSREQYF

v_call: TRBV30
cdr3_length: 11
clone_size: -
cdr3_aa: CASWSAGDLFF

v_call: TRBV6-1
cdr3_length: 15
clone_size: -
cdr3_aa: CASSRDGRVVETQYF

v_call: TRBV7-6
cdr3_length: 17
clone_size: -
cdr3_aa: CASSLIWSEQDYYEQYF

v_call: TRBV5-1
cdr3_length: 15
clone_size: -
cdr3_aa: CASSLVTGGAYGYTF

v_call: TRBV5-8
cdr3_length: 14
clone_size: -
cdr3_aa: CASRYDRLVETQYF

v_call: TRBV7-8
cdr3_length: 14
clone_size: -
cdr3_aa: CASSFQGAGYGYTF

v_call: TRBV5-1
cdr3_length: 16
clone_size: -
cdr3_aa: CASSSVTGGKGETQYF

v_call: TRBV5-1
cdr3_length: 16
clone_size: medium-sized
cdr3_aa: CASSLIGSGDGYGYTF

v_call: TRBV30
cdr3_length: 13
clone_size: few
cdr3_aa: CAWSQDAGYEQYF

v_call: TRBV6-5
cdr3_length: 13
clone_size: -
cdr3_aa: CASSYGGDPEAFF

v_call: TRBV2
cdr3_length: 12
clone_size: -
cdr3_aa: CASSDRGYGYTF

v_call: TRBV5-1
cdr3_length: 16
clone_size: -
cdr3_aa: CASSLAPADSSYEQYF

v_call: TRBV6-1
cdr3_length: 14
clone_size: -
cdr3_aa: CASSEGDSRQPQHF

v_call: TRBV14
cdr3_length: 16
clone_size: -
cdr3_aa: CASSQDGLSGRRTQYF

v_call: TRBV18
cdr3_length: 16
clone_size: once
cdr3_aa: CASSRDRGLAGAEQFF

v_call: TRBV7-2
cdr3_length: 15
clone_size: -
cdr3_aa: CASSLGQGAYNEQFF

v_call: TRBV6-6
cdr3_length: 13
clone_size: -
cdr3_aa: CASSWGGWETQYF

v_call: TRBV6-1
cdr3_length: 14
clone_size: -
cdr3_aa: CASSEAQLNQPQHF

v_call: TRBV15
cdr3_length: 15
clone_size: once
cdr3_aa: CATSRVGLTYNEQFF

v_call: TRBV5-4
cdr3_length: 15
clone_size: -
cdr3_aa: CASSRLAGAVNEQYF

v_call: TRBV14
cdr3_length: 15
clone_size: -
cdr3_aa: CASSQSSGDYNEQFF

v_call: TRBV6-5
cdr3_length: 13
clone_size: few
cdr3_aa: CASSTRDTGELFF

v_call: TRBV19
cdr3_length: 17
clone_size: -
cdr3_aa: CASSMGLAGGDTGELFF

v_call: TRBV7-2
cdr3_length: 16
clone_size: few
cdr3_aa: CASSLEAGGFNTEAFF

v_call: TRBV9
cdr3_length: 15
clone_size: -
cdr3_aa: CASSVQVRGPDTQYF

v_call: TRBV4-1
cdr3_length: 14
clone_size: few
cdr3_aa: CASSQGGGGETQYF

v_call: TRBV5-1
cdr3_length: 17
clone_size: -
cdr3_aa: CASSWGRTGIGTDTQYF

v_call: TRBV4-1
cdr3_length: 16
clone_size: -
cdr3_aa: CASSQDGLRGRETQYF

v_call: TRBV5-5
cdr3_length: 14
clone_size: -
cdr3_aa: CASSPDRGNQPQHF

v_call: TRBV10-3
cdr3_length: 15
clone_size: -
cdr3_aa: CAISEPTENTGELFF

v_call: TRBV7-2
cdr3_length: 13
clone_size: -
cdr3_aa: CASSAQGWTEAFF

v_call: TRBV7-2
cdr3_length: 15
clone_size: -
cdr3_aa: CASSSRLASGGELFF

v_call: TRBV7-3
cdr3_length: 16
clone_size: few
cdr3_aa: CASAWQGKAGANVLTF

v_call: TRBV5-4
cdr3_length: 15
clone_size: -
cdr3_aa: CASSPPGTSNQPQHF

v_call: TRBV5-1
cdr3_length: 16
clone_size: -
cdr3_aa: CASSLSDYANTGELFF

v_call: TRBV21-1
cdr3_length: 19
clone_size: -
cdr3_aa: CASSNRRSGRAYLYNEQFF